One and the same sample provided the 25 T cell receptor beta chains below, sequenced in a study of CD8 T cells in ankylosing spondylitis. TCRdb re-analysed the 5' RACE reads in MiXCR, keeping a single row per CDR3 protein. Counted here are around 120,000 distinct CDR3 sequences, roughly 13% occurring once; the ten biggest clones make up almost 3%. Sequencing was carried out using blood, either unsorted or a sorted T cell fraction (not recorded which). All receptors derive from a female donor with ankylosing spondylitis or in good health (not recorded which).

This clonotype has a handful of counts. The chain carries TRBV30 and TRBJ1-5; the D is unclear. The germline V gene encodes CDR1 GTSNPN and CDR2 SVGIG (reference sequence). CDR3 length: 14 amino acids. Trimming took off 0 bases at V and 1 base at J, with 7 bases between the two ends. CDR3 loop: CAWSVMGSNQPQHF. The DNA of the CDR3 is TGTGCCTGGAGTGTAATGGGGAGCAATCAGCCCCAGCATTTT.

This clonotype was picked up many times. The chain has TRBV5-1 and TRBJ2-7; D gene unclear. V gave up 5 bases and J gave up 6 bases, with 12 bases separating them. The length of the CDR3 is 12 residues. CDR1 is SGHRS and CDR2 is YFSETQ in the germline V gene. The CDR3 spells CASRESNLEQYF. CDR3 coding DNA: TGCGCCAGCAGGGAGTCAAATCTCGAGCAGTACTTC.

This clonotype was seen ten or more times. This chain uses TRBV29-1 with TRBJ2-7; maybe TRBD2 (6 bases). The V and J ends lost 3 bases and 3 bases respectively, with 24 bases between them. CDR1 SQVTM and CDR2 ANQGSEA come from the germline V gene. CDR3 length: 17 amino acids. The CDR3 nucleotides are TGCAGCGTTGAGTTAGCGGATGCGGAGGGTAGGGGCTACGAGCAGTACTTC. This encodes CSVELADAEGRGYEQYF.

There are many counts of this clonotype. This chain links TRBV6-5 with TRBJ2-2, with D hard to call. Trimming removed 5 bases from V and 3 bases from J, with 1 base in between. This CDR3 region has 11 residues. From germline, CDR1 is MNHEY and CDR2 SVGAGI. CDR3 loop: CASSDTGELFF. The CDR3 DNA follows: TGTGCCAGCAGTGACACCGGGGAGCTGTTTTTT.

This clonotype came up many times. The V gene is TRBV7-9, the J gene TRBJ1-6; 9 bases map to TRBD1. The CDR3 sequence is 12 residues long. The V gene end was trimmed by 4 bases and the J gene end by 15 bases; junction bases not matched to a gene: 4. Looked up from germline, CDR1 is SEHNR and CDR2 is FQNEAQ (reference sequence). The CDR3 DNA reads as TGTGCCAGCAGCTCGGGACAGGGCAACCTCCACTTT. It encodes CASSSGQGNLHF.

This clonotype was seen repeatedly, ten times or more. The chain combines TRBV12-3 or TRBV12-4 with TRBJ2-3, with 12 nucleotides matching TRBD2. CDR3 length equals 16 residues. V dropped 3 bases and J dropped 4; count of bases not matched to a gene: 5. This CDR3 is CASSFGASGGADTQYF. DNA for the CDR3: TGTGCCAGCAGTTTCGGAGCTAGCGGGGGGGCAGATACGCAGTATTTT.

This clonotype has just a few counts. The chain uses TRBV29-1 and TRBJ2-7, with 10 bases fitting TRBD2. The CDR3 is 13 residues long. V lost 8 bases, J lost 1 base, and 5 bases stayed unmatched. Germline V gene sequence: CDR1 SQVTM, CDR2 ANQGSEA. CDR3 bases: TGCAGCACCCGACTAGCGGGTTCCTACGAGCAGTACTTC. It is translated as CSTRLAGSYEQYF.

This clonotype occurred many times. The chain couples TRBV5-1 to TRBJ1-1; TRBD1 matches at 10 bases. V lost 2 bases to trimming and J lost 8 bases; unmatched junction nucleotides: 9. Germline V gene sequence: CDR1 SGHRS, CDR2 YFSETQ. The CDR3 runs to 15 residues. CDR3 DNA: TGCGCCAGCAGCTTAAACTCCGGGACAGGGGCCGAAGCTTTCTTT. Amino acids: CASSLNSGTGAEAFF.

The chain employs TRBV10-3 and TRBJ2-5; D ambiguous. V lost 3 bases to trimming and J lost 3 bases, with 11 bases between them. Germline V gene data show CDR1 as ENHRY and CDR2 as SYGVKD. This CDR3 region has 14 residues. The CDR3 sequence: CAISDWSSKETQYF. The CDR3, as DNA: TGTGCCATCAGTGACTGGAGTTCCAAAGAGACCCAGTACTTC.

The sample holds many counts of this clonotype. The chain has TRBV12-3 or TRBV12-4 and TRBJ2-7; the D gene is possibly TRBD1 (6 bases). V was cut by 5 bases and J by 1 base, with 12 bases left in between. This CDR3 region has 14 residues. The CDR3 protein is CASSPGGSSYEQYF. CDR3 bases: TGTGCCAGCAGTCCTGGGGGCAGTTCCTACGAGCAGTACTTC.

The V gene is TRBV7-9, the J gene TRBJ2-3; D not certain. V lost 4 bases, J lost 5 bases, and 7 bases lay in between. The germline CDR1 and CDR2 sequences are SEHNR and FQNEAQ (reference sequence). CDR3 size: 12 residues. The CDR3, as DNA: TGTGCCAGCAGCTCTGGTGGAGATACGCAGTATTTT. Translating gives CASSSGGDTQYF.

This clonotype was seen repeatedly, ten times or more. The gene calls are TRBV7-9 and TRBJ2-1; 7 bases agree with TRBD2. This CDR3 is 15 amino acids long. The V gene end was trimmed by 5 bases and the J gene end by 6 bases; junction bases not matched to a gene: 10. From germline, CDR1 is SEHNR and CDR2 FQNEAQ (reference sequence). DNA of the CDR3: TGTGCCAGCAGCCTCGGAGGGAGGGTATCCAATGAGCAGTTCTTC. Residues: CASSLGGRVSNEQFF.

This clonotype was seen repeatedly, ten times or more. This chain links TRBV10-3 with TRBJ1-3, with D possibly matching TRBD1 (6 bases). CDR1 and CDR2 from the germline V gene are ENHRY and SYGVKD. The V gene lost 6 bases and the J gene lost 2 bases, with 17 bases spanning the gap. The CDR3 contains 16 residues. CDR3 sequence (DNA): TGTGCCATCAGCAGGGGACCTCCTAGGACTGGAAACACCATATATTTT. Its translation: CAISRGPPRTGNTIYF.

There are many counts of this clonotype. The chain is built from TRBV20-1 and TRBJ2-1, with D perhaps TRBD2 (6 bases). Trimming stripped 0 bases from V and 7 bases from J, with 22 bases between. CDR1 and CDR2 from the germline V gene are DFQATT and SNEGSKA (reference sequence). This CDR3 is 17 amino acids long. The CDR3 nucleotides are TGCAGTGCTAGAGATTTAGGGTCGGGGATAGGAGGGAATGAGCAGTTCTTC. Protein: CSARDLGSGIGGNEQFF.

The V call is TRBV6-1, the J call TRBJ1-5; TRBD1 matches at 9 bases. Looked up from germline, CDR1 is MNHNS and CDR2 is SASEGT. V gave up 6 bases and J gave up 0 bases; unmatched junction bases: 6. There are 16 residues in the CDR3. The CDR3 sequence is CASSPRTGDSNQPQHF. The CDR3 coding sequence is TGTGCCAGCAGCCCCCGGACAGGGGATAGCAATCAGCCCCAGCATTTT.

This clonotype showed up just a few times. Germline and junction disagree at one end, which may indicate a read error. V gene TRBV25-1 combines with J gene TRBJ2-1, with D uncertain. The CDR3 runs 16 residues. Germline values: CDR1 MGHDK, CDR2 SYGVNS. The CDR3 reads CASSEYQTGSFNEQFF. Written as DNA, the CDR3 is TGTGCCAGCAGTGAATATCAGACGGGCTCCTTCAATGAGCAGTTCTTC.

J is TRBJ2-2 and V is TRBV5-1; either TRBD1 or TRBD2 may supply D (6 bases each). Germline V gene sequence: CDR1 SGHRS, CDR2 YFSETQ. The germline V and J ends were trimmed by 4 bases and 7 bases, with 20 bases remaining between them. This CDR3 has 16 residues. The CDR3 region has the DNA TGCGCCAGCAGCCAAACATCGGGGGCGCGGGGCGGGGAGCTGTTTTTT. The encoded protein is CASSQTSGARGGELFF.

V and J are TRBV5-1 and TRBJ2-5; 9 bases are a match to TRBD1. The V gene's germline CDR1 is SGHRS and CDR2 YFSETQ. The CDR3 totals 14 residues. J was trimmed by 5 bases and V by 4 bases; bases with no gene match: 6. The CDR3 nucleotides are TGCGCCAGCAGCGGACAGGGGATTATGGAGACCCAGTACTTC. This sequence encodes CASSGQGIMETQYF.

V gene TRBV28 combines with J gene TRBJ1-2; no firm D call. The germline V gene encodes CDR1 MDHEN and CDR2 SYDVKM. The CDR3 has 12 residues. Between the trimmed V and J ends, which lost 3 bases and 8 bases, there was a span of 10 bases. CDR3 bases: TGTGCCAGCAGTTTGGTCAGATTCGGCTACACCTTC. Its translation is CASSLVRFGYTF.

In this sample, this clonotype turned up a few times. The chain employs TRBV24-1 and TRBJ2-1; D not resolved. The CDR3 spans 11 residues. Trimming removed 6 bases at V and 6 bases at J, with 5 bases between. Germline CDR1 is KGHDR and CDR2 is SFDVKD. This CDR3 reads CATSRSNEQFF. The CDR3 region has the DNA TGTGCCACCAGTCGGAGCAATGAGCAGTTCTTC.

The chain joins TRBV20-1 to TRBJ1-5; 7 bases match TRBD1. The junction had 23 bases not matched to a gene; V was cut back by 6 bases and J by 6 bases. Germline CDR1 and CDR2: DFQATT and SNEGSKA (reference sequence). The CDR3 length is 18 residues. The CDR3: CSASRGQGGRRLLQPQHF. The CDR3 DNA is TGCAGTGCCTCTCGAGGGCAGGGGGGGAGGCGACTCCTTCAGCCCCAGCATTTT.

There are a few counts of this clonotype. J is TRBJ1-1 and V is TRBV5-1, with 8 bases matching TRBD1. The CDR3 extends over 15 amino acids. Germline trimming cut 1 base from V and 1 base from J; bases unmatched to any gene: 3. CDR1 and CDR2 from the germline V gene are SGHRS and YFSETQ. As DNA, the CDR3 is TGCGCCAGCAGCTTGACGACAGGGGAGAACACTGAAGCTTTCTTT. This sequence encodes CASSLTTGENTEAFF.

Note on this clonotype: One base away lies a much larger clone, so this may be a sequencing read error. The chain combines TRBV20-1 with TRBJ2-7; 7 bases align to TRBD2. This CDR3 comprises 15 residues. Trimming removed 0 bases from V and 2 bases from J; junction bases left unmatched: 7. Germline CDR1 and CDR2: DFQATT and SNEGSKA (reference sequence). CDR3 coding DNA: TGCAGTGCTAGAGACCCGACGCTAGCGGCCTACGAGCAGTACTTC. Translated: CSARDPTLAAYEQYF.

This clonotype was detected only a few times. V and J are TRBV4-2 and TRBJ1-5; 8 nucleotides align to TRBD1. Germline-derived CDR1 and CDR2 are LGHNA and YNFKEQ. With V trimmed by 5 bases and J by 1 base, 4 bases remained unmatched. There are 15 residues in the CDR3. CDR3 in amino acids: CASSRGQESNQPQHF. The CDR3 DNA reads as TGTGCCAGCAGCAGGGGACAGGAGAGCAATCAGCCCCAGCATTTT.

This clonotype occurred many times. The chain recombines TRBV19 with TRBJ2-4, with TRBD1 as a possible D gene (6 bases). Trimming cost V 1 base and J 0 bases, with 10 bases left between them. The CDR3 contains 16 residues. Germline lookup yields CDR1 LNHDA and CDR2 SQIVND (reference sequence). The CDR3 DNA sequence: TGTGCCAGTAGTATAGGGGGGCCGCTAGCCAAAAACATTCAGTACTTC. This encodes CASSIGGPLAKNIQYF.